The following is a T cell receptor beta chain sequence with its context. The data derive from a study of T cell changes during pregnancy in multiple sclerosis. The CDR3 consists of 15 residues. CDR1 and CDR2 from the germline V gene are LNHDA and SQIVND (reference sequence). Trimming at V came to 1 base and at J to 6 bases, leaving 6 bases not matched to a gene. Measured with immunoSEQ multiplex PCR; TCRdb has only the in-frame clones, and not every one. The profile covers roughly 40,000 clones, with roughly nine tenths appearing a single time and around 0.5% taken by the ten largest. The genes are TRBV19 and TRBJ1-2; 9 positions agree with TRBD1. The sample in question was CD4+ T cells from peripheral blood mononuclear cells, obtained in the first trimester of pregnancy. The TCR comes from a female donor with multiple sclerosis, enrolled in a pregnancy study. CDR3 sequence reads: CASSIARDRANGYTF. CDR3 nucleotides: TGTGCCAGTAGTATAGCCCGGGACAGGGCGAATGGCTACACCTTC. The full variable domain, completed using reference TRBV19 and TRBJ1-2, is DGGITQSPKYLFRKEGQNVTLSCEQNLNHDAMYWYRQDPGQGLRLIYYSQIVNDFQKGDIAEGYSVSREKKESFPLTVTSAQKNPTAFYLCASSIARDRANGYTFGSGTRLTVV.